This record concerns one T cell receptor (beta chain) sequence. Scientists amplified the TCR beta CDR3 regions from RNA transcripts. First-round RT-PCR with HTBI primers preceded a second-round multiplex PCR. TCRdb analysed the multiplex PCR reads with MiXCR anew, one entry per CDR3 protein. This table has 260,000 or so distinct CDR3 sequences, less than 55% appearing once. This CDR3 spans 14 amino acids. Germline V CDR1 and CDR2: DFQATT, SNEGSKA (reference sequence). The germline V and J ends were trimmed by 1 base and 5 bases, with 15 bases remaining between them. The data belong to a study of Graves' ophthalmopathy and Graves' hyperthyroidism. Ophthalmopathy donors' eye disease showed moderate-to-severe activity, CAS of at least 3, NOSPECS of at least 4 and duration under 3 months. Clinicians diagnosed using symptoms, serum thyroxine, TRAb, thyroid ultrasound and orbital computed tomography. The authors used Ficoll-Paque density gradient centrifugation to separate PBMCs. The input was 10 ml of fresh peripheral blood.

Sequences were obtained from peripheral blood. This TCR derives from an adult man with Graves' ophthalmopathy. The chain combines TRBV20-1 with TRBJ2-7; perhaps TRBD2 as D (6 bases). The CDR3 here is CSARVGTGNDEQYF. CDR3 DNA sequence: TGCAGTGCTAGAGTCGGGACTGGGAACGACGAGCAGTACTTC.